A single sample gave rise to the 15 T cell receptor beta chains below, sequenced in a study of PD-1 blockade in classical Hodgkin lymphoma. The patients all showed relapse after autologous stem cell transplantation, while their brentuximab vedotin exposure varied. TCRdb keeps only in-frame clones here, not all; method: immunoSEQ multiplex PCR. The sample lists 98,000 or so clones; about nine tenths were seen once. Here the sequenced sample was peripheral blood mononuclear cells (PBMCs), taken before the second cycle of nivolumab. These receptors originate from a human donor with classical Hodgkin lymphoma.

The chain is built from TRBV19 and TRBJ2-7; 11 nucleotides align to TRBD1. CDR1 is LNHDA and CDR2 is SQIVND in the germline V gene (reference sequence). Trimming at V came to 5 bases and at J to 4 bases, leaving 4 bases not matched to a gene. This CDR3 contains 14 residues. Here the CDR3 reads CASSSRDRGYEQYF. The CDR3 DNA sequence: TGTGCCAGTAGTTCCCGGGACAGGGGGTACGAGCAGTACTTC.

The chain employs TRBV11-2 and TRBJ2-5; the match to TRBD2 covers 8 bases. V shed 5 bases and J 7 bases; nucleotides not matched to a gene: 6. The CDR3 has 13 amino acids. The V gene's germline CDR1 is SGHAT and CDR2 FQNNGV. DNA of the CDR3: TGTGCCAGCAGCGCAGGACTAGCTGGGACCCAGTACTTC. Amino acids: CASSAGLAGTQYF.

The V call is TRBV18, the J call TRBJ2-6, with D possibly matching TRBD1 (6 bases). The CDR3 extends over 19 amino acids. V was cut by 2 bases and J by 2 bases, with 19 bases left in between. Germline CDR1 KGHSH, CDR2 LQKENI. The CDR3 coding sequence is TGTGCCAGCTCACCAGTTGGGGACAATTCTCAGGCTGGGGCCAACGTCCTGACTTTC. Its translation: CASSPVGDNSQAGANVLTF.

V gene TRBV4-1 combines with J gene TRBJ1-2; D is possibly TRBD1 (6 bases). The CDR3 length is 14 residues. CDR1 and CDR2 from the germline V gene are MGHRA and YSYEKL. Trimming removed 0 bases from V and 7 bases from J, with 12 bases in between. This CDR3 is CASSQDQWDTGYTF. The DNA of the CDR3 is TGCGCCAGCAGCCAAGATCAGTGGGACACTGGCTACACCTTC.

The chain is built from TRBV19 and TRBJ1-2; D remains unclear. The ends were cut back, 7 bases at V and 6 bases at J, with 18 bases in the middle. Germline V gives CDR1 LNHDA, CDR2 SQIVND (reference sequence). The CDR3 consists of 14 residues. CDR3 bases: TGTGCCAGTACCCCTGGCCCGGTGCGGGATGGCTACACCTTC. Its protein product is CASTPGPVRDGYTF. The variable domain in full, completed from reference TRBV19 and TRBJ1-2, reads DGGITQSPKYLFRKEGQNVTLSCEQNLNHDAMYWYRQDPGQGLRLIYYSQIVNDFQKGDIAEGYSVSREKKESFPLTVTSAQKNPTAFYLCASTPGPVRDGYTFGSGTRLTVV.

The V call is TRBV2, the J call TRBJ2-3; 7 nucleotides align to TRBD2. V shed 5 bases, J shed 6 bases, and the junction held 11 bases outside the gene matches. Per germline, CDR1 SNHLY and CDR2 FYNNEI. This CDR3 has 15 residues. The CDR3 loop reads CASSPGGRFSDTQYF. The CDR3 nucleotides read TGTGCCAGCAGTCCGGGGGGACGGTTTTCGGATACGCAGTATTTT. The variable domain in full, completed from reference TRBV2 and TRBJ2-3, reads EPEVTQTPSHQVTQMGQEVILRCVPISNHLYFYWYRQILGQKVEFLVSFYNNEISEKSEIFDDQFSVERPDGSNFTLKIRSTKLEDSAMYFCASSPGGRFSDTQYFGPGTRLTVL.

The chain links TRBV30 to TRBJ2-7; tentatively, D is TRBD2 (5 bases). V lost 2 bases, J lost 0 bases, and 8 bases lay in between. Germline V gene data show CDR1 as GTSNPN and CDR2 as SVGIG (reference sequence). This CDR3 is built from 13 residues. In DNA form, the CDR3 reads TGTGCCTGGAGTAGCGGCAGCTCCTACGAGCAGTACTTC. Protein: CAWSSGSSYEQYF.

The chain has TRBV4-3 and TRBJ2-5; D is unclear. Trimming took 0 bases from V and 3 from J, leaving 11 bases between them. This CDR3 has 15 residues. Per the germline V gene, CDR1 is LGHNA and CDR2 is YSLEER. In DNA form, the CDR3 reads TGCGCCAGCAGCCAAGAATTAGGCCAGGAAGAGACCCAGTACTTC. Encoded protein: CASSQELGQEETQYF.

CDR3 loop: CASSLVGNYEQYF. The CDR3 coding sequence is TGTGCCAGCAGCTTAGTAGGAAATTACGAGCAGTACTTC. J is TRBJ2-7 and V is TRBV7-2; D unresolved. The germline V and J ends were trimmed by 1 base and 4 bases, with 8 bases remaining between them. The CDR3 contains 13 residues. Germline values: CDR1 SGHTA, CDR2 FQGNSA. Supplemented by reference TRBV7-2 and TRBJ2-7, the full variable domain reads GAGVSQSPSNKVTEKGKDVELRCDPISGHTALYWYRQSLGQGLEFLIYFQGNSAPDKSGLPSDRFSAERTGGSVSTLTIQRTQQEDSAVYLCASSLVGNYEQYFGPGTRLTVT.

V gene TRBV5-4 combines with J gene TRBJ2-5; 7 bases align to TRBD2. The J call may be mistaken, given a closer DNA end match to TRBJ2-7. Germline CDR1 SGHNT, CDR2 YYREEE (reference sequence). The CDR3 has 14 amino acids. The CDR3 region is CASSSGTSVDEQYF. The CDR3 nucleotides are TGTGCCAGCAGCTCCGGTACTAGCGTAGACGAGCAGTACTTC.

This clone appeared a single time. The V and J genes are TRBV19 and TRBJ2-1; 7 nucleotides align to TRBD2. CDR3 size: 16 residues. Trimming at V came to 3 bases and at J to 0 bases, leaving 5 bases not matched to a gene. CDR1 and CDR2 from the germline V gene are LNHDA and SQIVND (reference sequence). CDR3 protein: CASSIRGGGSYNEQFF. The CDR3 bases are TGTGCCAGTAGTATTCGTGGCGGGGGCTCCTACAATGAGCAGTTCTTC.

V is TRBV18 and J is TRBJ1-2; D not resolved. The CDR3 runs 14 residues. Looked up from germline, CDR1 is KGHSH and CDR2 is LQKENI. Trimming pared 3 bases from V and 4 bases from J, leaving 12 bases between. This chain's CDR3 is CASSPDQAAYGYTF. The CDR3 region has the DNA TGTGCCAGCTCACCCGACCAGGCGGCCTATGGCTACACCTTC. The complete variable domain, with remaining parts taken from reference TRBV18 and TRBJ1-2, reads NAGVMQNPRHLVRRRGQEARLRCSPMKGHSHVYWYRQLPEEGLKFMVYLQKENIIDESGMPKERFSAEFPKEGPSILRIQQVVRGDSAAYFCASSPDQAAYGYTFGSGTRLTVV.

The chain links TRBV30 to TRBJ1-1, with TRBD1 as a possible D gene (5 bases). The germline CDR1 and CDR2 sequences are GTSNPN and SVGIG (reference sequence). Trimming removed 0 bases at V and 5 bases at J, with 19 bases between. This CDR3 region has 16 residues. CDR3 sequence reads: CAWSVPSLGGRTEAFF. In DNA form, the CDR3 reads TGTGCCTGGAGTGTACCCTCCTTGGGGGGAAGGACTGAAGCTTTCTTT.

The chain combines TRBV5-1 with TRBJ1-1; 9 bases map to TRBD1. This CDR3 comprises 15 residues. Germline CDR1 reads SGHRS; CDR2 reads YFSETQ. V gave up 4 bases and J gave up 0 bases; unmatched junction bases: 4. The CDR3 reads CASSPRDRVNTEAFF. In nucleotides, the CDR3 is TGCGCCAGCAGCCCTCGGGACAGGGTGAACACTGAAGCTTTCTTT.

The chain joins TRBV19 to TRBJ2-7, with D possibly being TRBD2 (5 bases). This CDR3 comprises 17 residues. V lost 4 bases, J lost 0 bases, and 19 bases lay in between. Germline assignment: CDR1 LNHDA and CDR2 SQIVND (reference sequence). The CDR3 loop reads CASSNLPGGSASYEQYF. In nucleotides, the CDR3 is TGTGCCAGTAGTAATCTGCCCGGAGGTTCAGCCTCCTACGAGCAGTACTTC.